These 24 T cell receptor beta chains were sequenced from one sample in a study of radiotherapy plus CTLA-4 blockade in lung cancer. The table came from immunoSEQ multiplex PCR; TCRdb's copy has only in-frame clones and leaves some out. The table records tens of thousands of clones, 70% to 80% of them present only once. This specimen consisted of peripheral blood, obtained from a patient treated with radiotherapy plus ipilimumab. The receptors derive from a human donor with non-small cell lung cancer who had a partial response to radiotherapy plus ipilimumab.

The V call is TRBV7-9, the J call TRBJ1-1, with D possibly matching TRBD1 (5 bases). Per germline, CDR1 SEHNR and CDR2 FQNEAQ (reference sequence). The CDR3 totals 14 residues. V lost 5 bases and J lost 8, with 18 bases in between. In DNA, the CDR3 is TGTGCCAGCAGCGGGACTCAGGGACGGGGGGAAGCTTTCTTT. This encodes CASSGTQGRGEAFF.

The chain joins TRBV11-2 to TRBJ2-1; TRBD2 matches 13 bases. Germline trimming cut 4 bases from V and 1 base from J; bases unmatched to any gene: 7. Germline CDR1 is SGHAT and CDR2 is FQNNGV. CDR3 length: 18 residues. In DNA, the CDR3 is TGTGCCAGCAGCTGGACTAGCGGGGGTGGTCTTTCCTACAATGAGCAGTTCTTC. It translates to CASSWTSGGGLSYNEQFF.

This rearrangement joins TRBV27 to TRBJ1-4, with D possibly being TRBD1 (5 bases). Germline V CDR1 and CDR2: MNHEY, SMNVEV (reference sequence). V lost 4 bases and J lost 0, with 9 bases in between. The CDR3 contains 15 residues. CDR3 bases: TGTGCCAGCAGTTGGTCAGGGTCAACTAATGAAAAACTGTTTTTT. This translates into CASSWSGSTNEKLFF. The whole variable domain, filled in from reference TRBV27 and TRBJ1-4, reads EAQVTQNPRYLITVTGKKLTVTCSQNMNHEYMSWYRQDPGLGLRQIYYSMNVEVTDKGDVPEGYKVSRKEKRNFPLILESPSPNQTSLYFCASSWSGSTNEKLFFGSGTQLSVL.

This clone has only a few counts. This chain links TRBV5-1 with TRBJ2-7; no reliable D call. Judging by the DNA end, TRBJ2-1 fits better; the J call may be wrong. This CDR3 is 15 amino acids long. The germline V gene has CDR1 SGHRS and CDR2 YFSETQ. Here the CDR3 reads CASSLAQEFYNEQFF. The CDR3 region has the DNA TGCGCCAGCAGCTTGGCCCAGGAATTCTACAATGAGCAGTTCTTC.

The chain is built from TRBV19 and TRBJ2-7; TRBD1 agrees at 9 bases. Germline CDR1 and CDR2: LNHDA and SQIVND (reference sequence). With 5 bases clipped from V and 6 bases from J, the junction kept 8 bases outside the gene matches. The CDR3 spans 14 residues. CDR3 in DNA: TGTGCCAGTAGTGGCTCCCGGGACAGGGTCGAGCAGTACTTC. Translating it yields CASSGSRDRVEQYF.

The chain combines TRBV5-4 with TRBJ2-2; no reliable D call. CDR1 SGHNT and CDR2 YYREEE come from the germline V gene (reference sequence). V was shortened by 2 bases and J by 1 base, with 6 bases between the two germline ends. The CDR3 is 14 amino acids. CDR3 sequence reads: CASSFLQNTGELFF. The DNA of the CDR3 is TGTGCCAGCAGCTTCTTACAGAACACCGGGGAGCTGTTTTTT. Together with reference TRBV5-4 and TRBJ2-2, the CDR3 gives the full variable domain: ETGVTQSPTHLIKTRGQQVTLRCSSQSGHNTVSWYQQALGQGPQFIFQYYREEENGRGNFPPRFSGLQFPNYSSELNVNALELDDSALYLCASSFLQNTGELFFGEGSRLTVL.

This rearrangement joins TRBV7-9 to TRBJ2-5; 12 bases line up with TRBD1. V shed 5 bases, J shed 6 bases, and the junction held 10 bases outside the gene matches. The CDR3 is made up of 16 amino acids. CDR1 SEHNR and CDR2 FQNEAQ come from the germline V gene (reference sequence). CDR3 residues: CASSPPGTGGVKTQYF. The CDR3 bases are TGTGCCAGCAGCCCACCCGGGACAGGGGGCGTCAAGACCCAGTACTTC.

This chain joins TRBV6-6 and TRBJ1-6; TRBD1 might be the D (5 bases). V was clipped by 6 bases and J by 0 bases, with 9 bases between them. The CDR3 is 15 residues long. CDR1 and CDR2 (germline): MNHNY, SVGAGI (reference sequence). The CDR3 loop is CASRRGSSYNSPLHF. DNA for the CDR3: TGTGCCAGCAGGCGGGGGAGCTCCTATAATTCACCCCTCCACTTT.

This clone was seen a few times. The chain couples TRBV30 to TRBJ1-6, with a possible D match to TRBD1 (6 bases). V was cut by 2 bases and J by 10 bases, with 9 bases left in between. Germline V gene data show CDR1 as GTSNPN and CDR2 as SVGIG (reference sequence). The CDR3 runs 12 residues. The CDR3 loop is CAWSTGKSPLHF. CDR3 nucleotide sequence: TGTGCCTGGAGTACAGGGAAATCACCCCTCCACTTT.

The CDR3 loop reads CASSEAGSGFYEQYF. The CDR3 coding sequence is TGTGCCAGCAGTGAAGCGGGCAGCGGATTCTACGAGCAGTACTTC. This sequence joins TRBV2 and TRBJ2-7; the D gene is possibly TRBD2 (5 bases). The V gene's germline CDR1 is SNHLY and CDR2 FYNNEI. The CDR3 is made up of 15 amino acids. V was cut by 0 bases and J by 3 bases, with 12 bases left in between.

The chain links TRBV6-1 to TRBJ1-5, with TRBD1 matching 7 bases. Germline CDR1 MNHNS, CDR2 SASEGT. This CDR3 is 14 amino acids long. Trimming at V came to 7 bases and at J to 4 bases, leaving 7 bases not matched to a gene. CDR3 residues: CASNMGQTNQPQHF. CDR3 DNA sequence: TGTGCCAGCAACATGGGACAGACTAATCAGCCCCAGCATTTT.

The chain carries TRBV6-1 and TRBJ1-6, with a weak D call TRBD1 (5 bases). This CDR3 is 14 amino acids long. V lost 2 bases, J lost 5 bases, and 7 bases lay in between. Germline V CDR1 and CDR2: MNHNS, SASEGT. The CDR3: CASSERGNNSPLHF. DNA of the CDR3: TGTGCCAGCAGTGAACGGGGGAATAATTCACCCCTCCACTTT.

The chain has TRBV5-4 and TRBJ2-3; 9 bases are shared with TRBD2. Germline CDR1 and CDR2: SGHNT and YYREEE (reference sequence). Trimming cost V 3 bases and J 4 bases; bases outside gene matches: 6. The CDR3 has 15 residues. The CDR3 sequence is CASSWAAGGPDTQYF. CDR3 nucleotides: TGTGCCAGCAGCTGGGCGGCGGGGGGGCCAGATACGCAGTATTTT.

This clone appeared a few times. This chain joins TRBV5-6 and TRBJ2-7; possibly TRBD2 for D (5 bases). V lost 4 bases to trimming and J lost 0 bases, with 11 bases between them. This CDR3 contains 14 residues. The V gene's germline CDR1 is SGHDT and CDR2 YYEEEE. The CDR3 spells CASSPEGSSYEQYF. The CDR3 DNA reads TGTGCCAGCAGCCCTGAGGGCAGCTCCTACGAGCAGTACTTC.

The chain employs TRBV29-1 and TRBJ1-1; D gene ambiguous. The CDR3 is made up of 13 amino acids. The ends were cut back, 7 bases at V and 4 bases at J, with 16 bases in the middle. CDR1 is SQVTM, CDR2 ANQGSEA, per germline. CDR3 residues: CSAGKSPSTEAFF. CDR3 DNA: TGCAGCGCCGGGAAAAGCCCAAGCACTGAAGCTTTCTTT.

The chain employs TRBV5-1 and TRBJ1-1, with D tentatively TRBD1 (6 bases). Trimming took off 3 bases at V and 1 base at J, with 13 bases between the two ends. The germline CDR1 and CDR2 sequences are SGHRS and YFSETQ. The CDR3 has 15 residues. The CDR3, as DNA: TGCGCCAGCAGCTCCCAAGCGACAGGGAACACTGAAGCTTTCTTT. It yields the protein CASSSQATGNTEAFF.

The CDR3 protein is CASNLGTGGHIQYF. CDR3 nucleotides: TGTGCCAGTAATCTTGGGACAGGGGGACACATTCAGTACTTC. This chain joins TRBV19 and TRBJ2-4; 11 bases align to TRBD1. The CDR3 consists of 14 residues. Germline trimming cut 7 bases from V and 8 bases from J; bases unmatched to any gene: 7. Germline V lookup: CDR1 LNHDA, CDR2 SQIVND (reference sequence).

This chain connects TRBV7-9 to TRBJ2-1, with 9 nucleotides matching TRBD2. The CDR3 spans 16 residues. The V gene end was trimmed by 5 bases and the J gene end by 5 bases; junction bases not matched to a gene: 10. CDR1 is SEHNR, CDR2 FQNEAQ, per germline (reference sequence). CDR3 amino acids: CASSEPLAGTDNEQFF. As DNA, the CDR3 is TGTGCCAGCAGCGAACCTCTAGCGGGGACTGACAATGAGCAGTTCTTC.

J is TRBJ2-3 and V is TRBV25-1, with TRBD2 as a possible D gene (5 bases). The germline CDR1 and CDR2 sequences are MGHDK and SYGVNS. The CDR3 totals 13 residues. Between the trimmed V and J ends, which lost 7 bases and 2 bases, there was a span of 10 bases. The CDR3: CASTAGNTDTQYF. DNA of the CDR3: TGTGCCAGCACTGCCGGGAACACAGATACGCAGTATTTT. Full variable domain (missing parts from reference TRBV25-1 and TRBJ2-3): EADIYQTPRYLVIGTGKKITLECSQTMGHDKMYWYQQDPGMELHLIHYSYGVNSTEKGDLSSESTVSRIRTEHFPLTLESARPSHTSQYLCASTAGNTDTQYFGPGTRLTVL.

This sequence joins TRBV7-7 and TRBJ2-3; 8 positions agree with TRBD2. Germline V gives CDR1 SSHAT, CDR2 FNYEAQ (reference sequence). V shed 5 bases and J 7 bases; nucleotides not matched to a gene: 14. This CDR3 is built from 16 residues. The CDR3 region is CASSNGVGTSIHTQYF. The CDR3 DNA is TGTGCCAGCAGCAATGGGGTGGGGACTAGTATACATACGCAGTATTTT.

The chain's CDR3 is CASSPTGQGTAGNTIYF. The CDR3 DNA is TGTGCCAGCAGCCCAACCGGACAGGGGACAGCTGGAAACACCATATATTTT. The chain links TRBV9 to TRBJ1-3, with 9 bases that match TRBD1. This CDR3 is 17 amino acids long. With V trimmed by 4 bases and J by 2 bases, 10 bases remained unmatched. Germline lookup yields CDR1 SGDLS and CDR2 YYNGEE.

CDR3 sequence reads: CAISDAGMNTEAFF. The CDR3 region has the DNA TGTGCCATCAGTGACGCAGGGATGAACACTGAAGCTTTCTTT. V usage is TRBV10-3 and J usage is TRBJ1-1; D perhaps matches TRBD1 (5 bases). The germline V and J ends were trimmed by 3 bases and 0 bases, with 8 bases remaining between them. Germline V gene lookup returns CDR1 ENHRY and CDR2 SYGVKD. The CDR3 sequence is 14 residues long.

V and J are TRBV4-2 and TRBJ1-2; possible D gene TRBD1, 5 bases. This CDR3 is 14 amino acids long. The germline CDR1 and CDR2 sequences are LGHNA and YNFKEQ. Deletions cut 3 bases from V and 3 bases from J, with 11 bases between. CDR3 bases: TGTGCCAGCAGCCAGGTTGCCAGGGACTATGGCTACACCTTC. Protein sequence: CASSQVARDYGYTF.

The chain employs TRBV5-1 and TRBJ1-3; TRBD1 might be the D (5 bases). The CDR3 contains 14 residues. Germline V gene sequence: CDR1 SGHRS, CDR2 YFSETQ. The V end lost 0 bases, the J end lost 4 bases, and 8 bases lay between the germline ends. CDR3: CASSLGGDGNTIYF. The CDR3 DNA reads TGCGCCAGCAGCTTGGGGGGGGACGGAAACACCATATATTTT.